These 26 T cell receptor beta chains share one sample of origin, sequenced in a study of T cell changes during pregnancy in multiple sclerosis. Profiled with immunoSEQ multiplex PCR; TCRdb holds only in-frame clones, not every one. In the table there are 40,000 to 60,000 clones, roughly 92% of which are singletons. Source: CD4+ T cells from peripheral blood mononuclear cells, taken in the third trimester of pregnancy. These TCRs come from a female donor with multiple sclerosis, enrolled in a pregnancy study.

The chain recombines TRBV19 with TRBJ2-7; 8 bases agree with TRBD1. V lost 4 bases, J lost 2 bases, and 7 bases stayed unmatched. Germline CDR1 is LNHDA and CDR2 is SQIVND (reference sequence). This CDR3 is built from 15 residues. CDR3 residues: CASSKDGTGTYEQYF. The CDR3 nucleotides read TGTGCCAGTAGTAAAGACGGGACAGGAACCTACGAGCAGTACTTC.

The J gene is TRBJ2-7, the V gene TRBV7-9, with no clear D. The CDR3 has 12 residues. CDR1 is SEHNR and CDR2 is FQNEAQ in the germline V gene (reference sequence). Trimming left V 5 bases short and J 3 bases short, with 8 bases between. In DNA, the CDR3 is TGTGCCAGCAGCCGCTCAGACTACGAGCAGTACTTC. This encodes CASSRSDYEQYF.

This chain connects TRBV7-2 to TRBJ1-2; possibly TRBD1 for D (5 bases). The CDR3 runs to 15 residues. The germline V and J ends were trimmed by 2 bases and 6 bases, with 16 bases remaining between them. CDR1 and CDR2 (germline): SGHTA, FQGNSA. The CDR3 sequence is CASSLQGGVSDGYTF. The CDR3 bases are TGTGCCAGCAGCTTACAGGGTGGGGTTTCTGATGGCTACACCTTC.

The rearrangement uses TRBV5-5 and TRBJ1-3; D unclear. V was shortened by 1 base and J by 0 bases, with 11 bases between the two germline ends. The CDR3 sequence is 16 residues long. Per germline, CDR1 SGHKS and CDR2 YYEKEE (reference sequence). DNA of the CDR3: TGTGCCAGCAGCTTGAAAGAGGTCAGCTCTGGAAACACCATATATTTT. It encodes CASSLKEVSSGNTIYF.

The V and J genes are TRBV7-8 and TRBJ2-3; the D gene is possibly TRBD1 (6 bases). The germline gives CDR1 SGHVS, CDR2 FQNEAQ. The CDR3 has 14 amino acids. V lost 4 bases to trimming and J lost 6 bases, with 14 bases between them. The CDR3 region is CASSSPRGSDTQYF. Here the CDR3 DNA reads TGTGCCAGCAGCTCACCCAGGGGCTCGGATACGCAGTATTTT.

The CDR3 sequence: CASSPGTRGNEQFF. In nucleotides, the CDR3 is TGTGCCAGCTCACCAGGGACTAGAGGTAATGAGCAGTTCTTC. This chain uses TRBV18 with TRBJ2-1, with 8 bases aligning to TRBD2. The CDR3 consists of 14 residues. Trimming removed 2 bases from V and 7 bases from J; junction bases left unmatched: 4. The germline V gene has CDR1 KGHSH and CDR2 LQKENI.

This clone was detected once. V is TRBV12-5 and J is TRBJ1-6; weak D call: TRBD1 (6 bases). Trimming removed 2 bases at V and 8 bases at J, with 16 bases between. This CDR3 spans 16 amino acids. Germline V gene sequence: CDR1 LGHNT, CDR2 FRNRAP. CDR3 in amino acids: CASGLSAGAPHSPLHF. The CDR3 coding sequence is TGTGCTAGTGGTTTGAGCGCAGGGGCCCCCCATTCACCCCTCCACTTT.

This clone was found once. The chain joins TRBV19 to TRBJ1-3; D is undetermined. The CDR3 has 16 residues. Deletions cut 2 bases from V and 0 bases from J, with 11 bases between. Germline V CDR1 and CDR2: LNHDA, SQIVND (reference sequence). The CDR3 here is CASSINAGGSGNTIYF. Written as DNA, the CDR3 is TGTGCCAGTAGTATAAATGCGGGCGGCTCTGGAAACACCATATATTTT.

The gene calls are TRBV19 and TRBJ1-4, with 10 bases matching TRBD1. V was pared by 5 bases and J by 7 bases, with 7 bases of the junction left unmatched. Germline V gene lookup returns CDR1 LNHDA and CDR2 SQIVND (reference sequence). The CDR3 is made up of 15 amino acids. CDR3 sequence: CASSVQGQGSEKLFF. DNA of the CDR3: TGTGCCAGTAGTGTCCAGGGACAGGGGAGTGAAAAACTGTTTTTT.

V and J are TRBV5-1 and TRBJ2-7, with 10 bases fitting TRBD1. Germline CDR1 is SGHRS and CDR2 is YFSETQ. CDR3 length: 15 residues. V dropped 5 bases and J dropped 4; count of bases not matched to a gene: 9. The CDR3 sequence is CASRTAGTGVYEQYF. The DNA of the CDR3 is TGCGCCAGCAGAACAGCCGGGACAGGGGTTTACGAGCAGTACTTC.

The gene calls are TRBV7-9 and TRBJ1-5; 8 nucleotides line up with TRBD1. Per the germline V gene, CDR1 is SEHNR and CDR2 is FQNEAQ (reference sequence). V lost 5 bases to trimming and J lost 2 bases; unmatched junction nucleotides: 2. The CDR3 is 14 amino acids. CDR3 DNA sequence: TGTGCCAGCAGCCTGGGACAGGGCAATCAGCCCCAGCATTTT. Translated: CASSLGQGNQPQHF.

J is TRBJ2-1 and V is TRBV21-1; the table calls TRBD2, which could not be checked here. TRBV21-1 is shown as a pseudogene. The CDR3 has 21 amino acids. In DNA form, the CDR3 reads TGTGCCAGCAGCCACGGGACTAGCGGGGGGCGACGTCAGAGCTCCTACAATGAGCAGTTCTTC. Translating it yields CASSHGTSGGRRQSSYNEQFF.

This clone was seen only a few times. The chain joins TRBV6-5 to TRBJ1-2, with D perhaps matching TRBD1 (6 bases). The CDR3 is 13 amino acids. The germline V gene has CDR1 MNHEY and CDR2 SVGAGI. Trimming pared 4 bases from V and 8 bases from J, leaving 14 bases between. The CDR3 nucleotides read TGTGCCAGCAGTTCTGGGGGGGGGCGAGGCTACACCTTC. Translating it yields CASSSGGGRGYTF.

V is TRBV15 and J is TRBJ1-5; D is perhaps TRBD1 (5 bases). Germline CDR1 reads LNHNV; CDR2 reads YYDKDF (reference sequence). V was cut by 1 base and J by 3 bases, with 16 bases left in between. CDR3 length equals 17 residues. Written as DNA, the CDR3 is TGTGCCACCAGCAGAGTAAGGGCTACAGGACCCAATCAGCCCCAGCATTTT. Translated, it gives CATSRVRATGPNQPQHF.

CDR3 in DNA: TGTGCCAGCAGCCTACAGATCAACAATGAGCAGTTCTTC. Protein: CASSLQINNEQFF. This rearrangement joins TRBV7-3 to TRBJ2-1; the D is unclear. V was clipped by 5 bases and J by 5 bases, with 10 bases between them. This CDR3 comprises 13 residues. The germline V gene encodes CDR1 SGHTA and CDR2 FQGTGA.

The rearrangement uses TRBV9 and TRBJ2-2; 9 bases align to TRBD2. CDR3 length equals 15 residues. V trimming: 3 bases; J trimming: 6 bases; junction bases outside the gene matches: 6. Per germline, CDR1 SGDLS and CDR2 YYNGEE. Written as DNA, the CDR3 is TGTGCCAGCAGCGCCTTAGCGGGGGTACCCGGGGAGCTGTTTTTT. It specifies CASSALAGVPGELFF.

This CDR3 reads CASYSGTYSYEQYF. In DNA form, the CDR3 reads TGTGCCAGCTACTCCGGGACATACTCCTACGAGCAGTACTTC. J is TRBJ2-5 and V is TRBV6-6, with D possibly being TRBD1 (6 bases). TRBJ2-7 matches the DNA end more closely, so the J call is doubtful. Germline CDR1 reads MNHNY; CDR2 reads SVGAGI (reference sequence). This CDR3 is built from 14 residues.

This clone was recorded once. The chain uses TRBV6-5 and TRBJ2-7, with 7 bases aligning to TRBD2. V lost 8 bases to trimming and J lost 3 bases; unmatched junction nucleotides: 13. CDR3 size: 15 residues. Germline loops: CDR1 MNHEY, CDR2 SVGAGI. This CDR3 reads CASARGGAGVYEQYF. The CDR3 region has the DNA TGTGCCAGCGCTAGGGGTGGGGCGGGGGTCTACGAGCAGTACTTC.

This clone was observed a single time. The genes are TRBV30 and TRBJ2-7; weak D call: TRBD2 (7 bases). Trimming left V 1 base short and J 6 bases short, with 10 bases between. In germline, CDR1 is GTSNPN, CDR2 SVGIG (reference sequence). The CDR3 loop spans 12 amino acids. DNA for the CDR3: TGTGCCTGGAGTGAGGGGGGGGCCGAGCAGTACTTC. Translation: CAWSEGGAEQYF.

The chain employs TRBV7-2 and TRBJ1-5, with 8 positions matching TRBD1. With V trimmed by 4 bases and J by 2 bases, 7 bases remained unmatched. Germline V gene lookup returns CDR1 SGHTA and CDR2 FQGNSA. This CDR3 is 16 amino acids long. CDR3 amino acids: CASSSTGGAGNQPQHF. The CDR3 DNA reads as TGTGCCAGCAGCTCCACAGGGGGAGCGGGCAATCAGCCCCAGCATTTT.

This clone was counted once. This chain joins TRBV6-5 and TRBJ2-7, with TRBD1 matching over 12 bases. The germline V gene has CDR1 MNHEY and CDR2 SVGAGI. This CDR3 region has 14 residues. The ends lost 5 bases at V and 7 bases at J; junction bases unmatched: 6. The DNA for the CDR3 is TGTGCCAGCAGTCGTGCGGGACAGGGGGCAGAGCAGTACTTC. Its translation: CASSRAGQGAEQYF.

CDR3 residues: CASSLWGGSPLNTEAFF. For the CDR3, the DNA is TGTGCCAGCAGCTTATGGGGGGGTTCCCCGTTGAACACTGAAGCTTTCTTT. J is TRBJ1-1 and V is TRBV7-3, with D possibly matching TRBD1 (5 bases). CDR1 and CDR2 from the germline V gene are SGHTA and FQGTGA. V was shortened by 2 bases and J by 0 bases, with 16 bases between the two germline ends. This CDR3 comprises 17 residues.

This chain joins TRBV9 and TRBJ1-3; the match to TRBD1 covers 7 bases. CDR3 length equals 18 residues. Trimming removed 0 bases from V and 4 bases from J; junction bases left unmatched: 13. The germline V gene encodes CDR1 SGDLS and CDR2 YYNGEE. CDR3 sequence reads: CASSVGDSSTLGGNTIYF. CDR3 in DNA: TGTGCCAGCAGCGTAGGGGACAGTTCAACCCTCGGGGGAAACACCATATATTTT.

This chain connects TRBV5-4 to TRBJ1-2; 7 bases line up with TRBD1. The CDR3 loop spans 14 amino acids. Trimming cost V 2 bases and J 12 bases; bases outside gene matches: 13. Germline lookup yields CDR1 SGHNT and CDR2 YYREEE (reference sequence). Here the CDR3 reads CASSFGGTAAFHTF. The DNA of the CDR3 is TGTGCCAGCAGCTTTGGTGGGACAGCAGCTTTCCACACCTTC. The variable domain in full, with the rest retrieved from reference TRBV5-4 and TRBJ1-2, is ETGVTQSPTHLIKTRGQQVTLRCSSQSGHNTVSWYQQALGQGPQFIFQYYREEENGRGNFPPRFSGLQFPNYSSELNVNALELDDSALYLCASSFGGTAAFHTFGSGTRLTVV.

This rearrangement joins TRBV11-2 to TRBJ2-7; D perhaps matches TRBD2 (5 bases). The germline V and J ends were trimmed by 1 base and 0 bases, with 7 bases remaining between them. The CDR3 has 14 residues. Germline-derived CDR1 and CDR2 are SGHAT and FQNNGV. As DNA, the CDR3 is TGTGCCAGCAGCTTAGGTGGGAGCTCCTACGAGCAGTACTTC. Protein sequence: CASSLGGSSYEQYF.

The chain is built from TRBV9 and TRBJ2-1, with D perhaps TRBD1 (6 bases). The V end was cut by 5 bases, the J end by 5 bases, with 8 bases between. CDR1 is SGDLS and CDR2 is YYNGEE in the germline V gene. The CDR3 has 12 residues. The CDR3 loop reads CASSGGHNEQFF. CDR3 in DNA: TGTGCCAGCAGTGGGGGCCACAATGAGCAGTTCTTC.